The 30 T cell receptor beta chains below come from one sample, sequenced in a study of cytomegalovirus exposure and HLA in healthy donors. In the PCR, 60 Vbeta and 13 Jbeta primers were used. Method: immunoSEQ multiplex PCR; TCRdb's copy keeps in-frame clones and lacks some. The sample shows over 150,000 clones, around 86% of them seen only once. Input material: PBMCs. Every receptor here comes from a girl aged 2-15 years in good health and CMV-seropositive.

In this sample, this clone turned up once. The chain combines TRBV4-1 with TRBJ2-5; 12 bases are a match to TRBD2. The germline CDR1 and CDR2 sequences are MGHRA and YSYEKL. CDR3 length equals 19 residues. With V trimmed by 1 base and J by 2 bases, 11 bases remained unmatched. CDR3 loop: CASSQGLSASGRGQETQYF. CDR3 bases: TGCGCCAGCAGCCAAGGTCTATCGGCTAGCGGGAGGGGGCAAGAGACCCAGTACTTC.

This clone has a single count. The DNA of the CDR3 is TGTGCCAGCTCACAGACAGGTGAAAAACTGTTTTTT. Its protein product is CASSQTGEKLFF. The chain employs TRBV18 and TRBJ1-4, with D maybe TRBD1 (6 bases). CDR3 length equals 12 residues. Looked up from germline, CDR1 is KGHSH and CDR2 is LQKENI. Trimming took 4 bases from V and 7 from J, leaving 7 bases between them.

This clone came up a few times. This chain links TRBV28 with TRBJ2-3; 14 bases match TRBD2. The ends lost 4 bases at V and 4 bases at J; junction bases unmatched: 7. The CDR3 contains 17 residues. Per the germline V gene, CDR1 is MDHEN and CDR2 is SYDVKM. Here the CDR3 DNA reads TGTGCCAGCAGTTATTTCCAGGGACTAGCGGGAGCAGATACGCAGTATTTT. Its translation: CASSYFQGLAGADTQYF. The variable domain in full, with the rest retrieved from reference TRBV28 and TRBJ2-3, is DVKVTQSSRYLVKRTGEKVFLECVQDMDHENMFWYRQDPGLGLRLIYFSYDVKMKEKGDIPEGYSVSREKKERFSLILESASTNQTSMYLCASSYFQGLAGADTQYFGPGTRLTVL.

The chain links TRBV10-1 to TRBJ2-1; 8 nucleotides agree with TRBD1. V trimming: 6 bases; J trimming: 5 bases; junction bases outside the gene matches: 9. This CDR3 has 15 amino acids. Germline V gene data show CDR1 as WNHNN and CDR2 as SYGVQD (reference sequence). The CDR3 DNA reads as TGCGCCAGCAGCCTGACAGGGGTTGGGCACAATGAGCAGTTCTTC. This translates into CASSLTGVGHNEQFF.

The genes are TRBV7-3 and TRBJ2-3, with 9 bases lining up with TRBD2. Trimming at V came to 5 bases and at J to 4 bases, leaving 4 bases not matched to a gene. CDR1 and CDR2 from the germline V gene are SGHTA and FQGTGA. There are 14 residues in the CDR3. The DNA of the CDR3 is TGTGCCAGCAGCCCCGGACTAGCGTCAGATACGCAGTATTTT. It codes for CASSPGLASDTQYF.

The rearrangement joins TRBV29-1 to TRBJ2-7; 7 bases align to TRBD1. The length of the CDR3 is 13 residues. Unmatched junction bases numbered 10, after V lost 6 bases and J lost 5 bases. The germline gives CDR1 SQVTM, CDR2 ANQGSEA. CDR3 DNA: TGCAGCGTGGTACAGGGGACCGGGGACGAGCAGTACTTC. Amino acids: CSVVQGTGDEQYF.

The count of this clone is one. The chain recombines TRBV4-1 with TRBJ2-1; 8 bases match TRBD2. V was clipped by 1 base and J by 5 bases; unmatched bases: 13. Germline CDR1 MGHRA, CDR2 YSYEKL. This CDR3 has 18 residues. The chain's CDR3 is CASSQGSLSGSRNNEQFF. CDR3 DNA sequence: TGCGCCAGCAGCCAAGGAAGTTTAAGCGGGAGTAGGAACAATGAGCAGTTCTTC.

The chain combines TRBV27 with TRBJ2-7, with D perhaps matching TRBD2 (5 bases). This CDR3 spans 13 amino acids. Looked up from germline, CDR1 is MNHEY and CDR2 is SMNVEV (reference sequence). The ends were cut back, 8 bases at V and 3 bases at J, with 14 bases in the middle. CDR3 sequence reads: CASRNGENYEQYF. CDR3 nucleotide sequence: TGTGCCAGCCGAAATGGGGAGAACTACGAGCAGTACTTC.

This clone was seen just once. The CDR3 sequence is CVHQIRVINIQYF. As DNA, the CDR3 is TGTGTTCATCAAATCCGGGTCATTAACATTCAGTACTTC. The rearrangement joins TRBV19 to TRBJ2-4; D remains ambiguous. The CDR3 loop spans 13 amino acids. CDR1 LNHDA and CDR2 SQIVND come from the germline V gene (reference sequence).

CDR3 sequence reads: CASSQGLAGRAEQYF. In nucleotides, the CDR3 is TGCGCCAGCAGCCAGGGACTAGCGGGGAGAGCCGAGCAGTACTTC. The J gene is TRBJ2-7, the V gene TRBV5-1, with 13 bases that match TRBD2. Germline CDR1 is SGHRS and CDR2 is YFSETQ. The CDR3 is made up of 15 amino acids. The ends lost 4 bases at V and 6 bases at J; junction bases unmatched: 7.

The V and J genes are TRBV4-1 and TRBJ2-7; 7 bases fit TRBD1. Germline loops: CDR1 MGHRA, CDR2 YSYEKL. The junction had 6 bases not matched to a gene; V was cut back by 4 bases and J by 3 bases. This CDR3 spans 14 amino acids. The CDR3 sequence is CASSLQGQLYEQYF. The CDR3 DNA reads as TGCGCCAGCAGCCTCCAGGGACAGCTCTACGAGCAGTACTTC.

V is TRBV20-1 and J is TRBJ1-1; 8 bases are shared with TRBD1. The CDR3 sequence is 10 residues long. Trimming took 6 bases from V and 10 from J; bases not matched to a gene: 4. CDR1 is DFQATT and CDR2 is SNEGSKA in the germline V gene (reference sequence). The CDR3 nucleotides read TGCAGTGCCCCCGGGACAGGAGCTTTCTTT. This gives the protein CSAPGTGAFF.

Written as DNA, the CDR3 is TGTGCCAGTAGGGATCGGGATATCACTGAAGCTTTCTTT. It specifies CASRDRDITEAFF. The chain has TRBV19 and TRBJ1-1; no reliable D call. Germline V gene sequence: CDR1 LNHDA, CDR2 SQIVND (reference sequence). The V gene lost 6 bases and the J gene lost 4 bases, with 12 bases spanning the gap. The CDR3 has 13 residues.

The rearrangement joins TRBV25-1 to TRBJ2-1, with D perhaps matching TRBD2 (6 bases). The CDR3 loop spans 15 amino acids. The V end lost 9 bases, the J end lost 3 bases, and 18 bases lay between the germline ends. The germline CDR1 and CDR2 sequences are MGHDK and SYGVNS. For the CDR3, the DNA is TGTGCCAGGCCTATGCGAGGAGGGATCTACAATGAGCAGTTCTTC. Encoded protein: CARPMRGGIYNEQFF.

The DNA for the CDR3 is TGCGCCAGCAGCCCGGGGACTAGCGGGAGGGCCCTCTTAGATGAGCAGTTCTTC. It codes for CASSPGTSGRALLDEQFF. This chain connects TRBV5-1 to TRBJ2-1; 16 bases agree with TRBD2. The V segment lost 4 bases and the J segment 8 bases; nucleotides outside the gene matches: 12. CDR1 and CDR2 (germline): SGHRS, YFSETQ. This CDR3 is 18 amino acids long.

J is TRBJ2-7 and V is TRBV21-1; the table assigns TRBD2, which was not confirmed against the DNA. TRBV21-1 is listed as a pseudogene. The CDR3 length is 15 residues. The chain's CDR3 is CASSKEREDPYEQYF. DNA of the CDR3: TGTGCCAGCAGCAAAGAACGGGAGGATCCCTACGAGCAGTACTTC.

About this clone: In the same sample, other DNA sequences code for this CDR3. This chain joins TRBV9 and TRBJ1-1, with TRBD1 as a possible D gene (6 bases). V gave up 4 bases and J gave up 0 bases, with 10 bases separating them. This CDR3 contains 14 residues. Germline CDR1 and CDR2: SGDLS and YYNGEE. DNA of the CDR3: TGTGCCAGCAGCCCGACAGGCATGAACACTGAAGCTTTCTTT. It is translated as CASSPTGMNTEAFF. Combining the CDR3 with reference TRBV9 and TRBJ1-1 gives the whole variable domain DSGVTQTPKHLITATGQRVTLRCSPRSGDLSVYWYQQSLDQGLQFLIQYYNGEERAKGNILERFSAQQFPDLHSELNLSSLELGDSALYFCASSPTGMNTEAFFGQGTRLTVV.

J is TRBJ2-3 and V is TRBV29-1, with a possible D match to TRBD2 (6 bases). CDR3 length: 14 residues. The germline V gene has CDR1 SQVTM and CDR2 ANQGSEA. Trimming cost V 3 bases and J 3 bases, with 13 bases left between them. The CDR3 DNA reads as TGCAGCGTTGAGAGACTAGGTTTAACAGATACGCAGTATTTT. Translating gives CSVERLGLTDTQYF.

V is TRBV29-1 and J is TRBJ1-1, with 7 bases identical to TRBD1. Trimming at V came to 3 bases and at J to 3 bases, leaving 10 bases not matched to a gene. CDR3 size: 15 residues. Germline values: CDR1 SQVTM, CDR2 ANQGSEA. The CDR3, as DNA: TGCAGCGTTGATCGGAGGGGGCAAGCGGACACTGAAGCTTTCTTT. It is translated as CSVDRRGQADTEAFF.

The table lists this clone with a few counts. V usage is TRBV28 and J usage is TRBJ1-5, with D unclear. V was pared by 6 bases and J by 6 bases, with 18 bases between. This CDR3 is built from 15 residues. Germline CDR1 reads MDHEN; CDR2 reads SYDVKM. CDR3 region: CASSTRKREAQPQHF. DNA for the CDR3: TGTGCCAGCAGCACCCGTAAGAGGGAGGCTCAGCCCCAGCATTTT.

The CDR3 region is CASSPQGDYGYTF. The CDR3 DNA reads TGTGCCAGCAGCCCACAGGGTGACTATGGCTACACCTTC. The V and J genes are TRBV6-6 and TRBJ1-2; tentatively, D is TRBD1 (6 bases). V gave up 6 bases and J gave up 3 bases, with 11 bases separating them. Germline CDR1 is MNHNY and CDR2 is SVGAGI (reference sequence). The CDR3 is made up of 13 amino acids.

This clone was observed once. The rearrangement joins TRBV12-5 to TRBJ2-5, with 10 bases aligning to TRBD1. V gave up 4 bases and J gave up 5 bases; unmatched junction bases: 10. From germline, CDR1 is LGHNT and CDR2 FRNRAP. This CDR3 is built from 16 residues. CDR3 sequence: CASGSGTGVPKETQYF. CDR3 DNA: TGTGCTAGTGGTTCGGGGACAGGGGTCCCAAAGGAGACCCAGTACTTC.

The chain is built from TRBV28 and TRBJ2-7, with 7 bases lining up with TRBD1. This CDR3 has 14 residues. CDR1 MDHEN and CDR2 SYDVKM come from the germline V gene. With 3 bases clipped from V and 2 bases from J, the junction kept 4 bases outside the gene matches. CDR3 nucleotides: TGTGCCAGCAGTTTTTTCGGGACAGCCTACGAGCAGTACTTC. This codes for CASSFFGTAYEQYF.

CDR3 loop: CASSLGEKETQYF. Here the CDR3 DNA reads TGTGCCAGCAGCTTAGGGGAGAAAGAGACCCAGTACTTC. The V call is TRBV7-9, the J call TRBJ2-5; the D gene is possibly TRBD2 (5 bases). Germline-derived CDR1 and CDR2 are SEHNR and FQNEAQ (reference sequence). The CDR3 length is 13 residues. V shed 1 base and J shed 3 bases, with 6 bases lying between them.

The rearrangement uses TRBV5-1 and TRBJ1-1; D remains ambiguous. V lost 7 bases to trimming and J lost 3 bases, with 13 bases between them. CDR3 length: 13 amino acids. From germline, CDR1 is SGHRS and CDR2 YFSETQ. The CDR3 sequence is CASGLRGDTEAFF. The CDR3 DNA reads TGCGCCAGCGGCCTACGGGGAGACACTGAAGCTTTCTTT. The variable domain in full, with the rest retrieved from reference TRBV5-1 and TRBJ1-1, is KAGVTQTPRYLIKTRGQQVTLSCSPISGHRSVSWYQQTPGQGLQFLFEYFSETQRNKGNFPGRFSGRQFSNSRSEMNVSTLELGDSALYLCASGLRGDTEAFFGQGTRLTVV.

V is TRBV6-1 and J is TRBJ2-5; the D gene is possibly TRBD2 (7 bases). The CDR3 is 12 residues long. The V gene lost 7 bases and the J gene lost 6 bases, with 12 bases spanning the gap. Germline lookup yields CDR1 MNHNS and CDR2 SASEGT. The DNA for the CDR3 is TGTGCCAGCAAAGGGGGGGGTAAGACCCAGTACTTC. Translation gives CASKGGGKTQYF.

CDR3 loop: CASSLMHRGTNTEAFF. The CDR3 DNA follows: TGTGCCAGCAGCCTCATGCACAGGGGGACGAACACTGAAGCTTTCTTT. This chain links TRBV5-4 with TRBJ1-1; 8 bases align to TRBD1. Germline-derived CDR1 and CDR2 are SGHNT and YYREEE (reference sequence). The V gene end was trimmed by 4 bases and the J gene end by 1 base; junction bases not matched to a gene: 9. This CDR3 has 16 amino acids.

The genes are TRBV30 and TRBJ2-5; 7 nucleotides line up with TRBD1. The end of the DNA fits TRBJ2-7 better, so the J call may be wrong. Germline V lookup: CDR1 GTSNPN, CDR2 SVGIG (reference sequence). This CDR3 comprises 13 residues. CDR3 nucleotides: TGTGCCTGGAGTAAGGGGGCCACCTACGAGCAGTACTTC. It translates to CAWSKGATYEQYF.

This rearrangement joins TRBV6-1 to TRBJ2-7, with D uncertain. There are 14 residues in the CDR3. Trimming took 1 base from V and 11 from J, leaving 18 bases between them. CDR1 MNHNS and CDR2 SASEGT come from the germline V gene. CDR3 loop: CASSEGLSSRLKYF. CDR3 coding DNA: TGTGCCAGCAGTGAAGGGTTGAGCAGCCGACTCAAGTACTTC.

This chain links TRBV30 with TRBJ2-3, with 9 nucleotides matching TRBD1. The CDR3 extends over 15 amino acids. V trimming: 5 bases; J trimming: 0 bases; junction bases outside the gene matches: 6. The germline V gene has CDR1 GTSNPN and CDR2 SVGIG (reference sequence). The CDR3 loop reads CAWGTGTGSTDTQYF. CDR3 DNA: TGTGCCTGGGGGACCGGGACAGGGAGCACAGATACGCAGTATTTT.